Below, 27 T cell receptor beta chains from the same sample are listed, as sequenced in a study of T cell responses to AZD1222 COVID-19 vaccine. This table comes from immunoSEQ multiplex PCR, and its TCRdb copy is limited to in-frame clones, with some not included. The sample yields 150,000 or so clones, just under 95% seen once. Here the sequenced sample was peripheral blood, taken on day 0 of AZD1222 vaccination. The origin of the receptors is an adult in good health.

This chain joins TRBV25-1 and TRBJ1-5, with 7 positions matching TRBD1. This CDR3 is built from 14 residues. CDR1 and CDR2 from the germline V gene are MGHDK and SYGVNS. J was trimmed by 7 bases and V by 3 bases; bases with no gene match: 6. The CDR3 DNA is TGTGCCAGCAGTGATAGGGGGCGCGAACAGCCCCAGCATTTT. This sequence encodes CASSDRGREQPQHF.

The J gene is TRBJ2-1, the V gene TRBV23-1; TRBD1 agrees at 9 bases. TRBV23-1 is placed among ORFs of uncertain function. J gave up 2 bases and V 4 bases, and 9 bases lay outside the gene matches. The CDR3 loop spans 17 amino acids. CDR3: CASSLPDRDRAYNEQFF. In DNA form, the CDR3 reads TGCGCCAGCAGTCTGCCGGACCGGGACAGGGCCTACAATGAGCAGTTCTTC.

The V and J genes are TRBV6-5 and TRBJ1-3; D may be TRBD1 (5 bases). This CDR3 region has 15 residues. V was clipped by 5 bases and J by 4 bases, with 15 bases between them. CDR1 MNHEY and CDR2 SVGAGI come from the germline V gene. CDR3 sequence: CASSTGIGVGNTIYF. The CDR3, as DNA: TGTGCCAGCAGTACAGGCATTGGGGTCGGAAACACCATATATTTT.

The CDR3 protein is CASSPRTGLNEKLFF. The CDR3 DNA sequence: TGTGCCAGTAGTCCGCGGACAGGGCTAAATGAAAAACTGTTTTTT. The J gene is TRBJ1-4, the V gene TRBV19; 8 bases map to TRBD1. V dropped 5 bases and J dropped 5; count of bases not matched to a gene: 7. There are 15 residues in the CDR3. From germline, CDR1 is LNHDA and CDR2 SQIVND (reference sequence). The full variable domain, completed using reference TRBV19 and TRBJ1-4, is DGGITQSPKYLFRKEGQNVTLSCEQNLNHDAMYWYRQDPGQGLRLIYYSQIVNDFQKGDIAEGYSVSREKKESFPLTVTSAQKNPTAFYLCASSPRTGLNEKLFFGSGTQLSVL.

This rearrangement joins TRBV4-3 to TRBJ2-1; TRBD1 agrees at 9 bases. The V gene's germline CDR1 is LGHNA and CDR2 YSLEER. The CDR3 is 16 amino acids. Trimming cost V 4 bases and J 1 base; bases outside gene matches: 5. Here the CDR3 reads CASSRIGTGSYNEQFF. The CDR3 bases are TGCGCCAGCAGCCGTATAGGGACAGGGTCCTACAATGAGCAGTTCTTC.

V and J are TRBV30 and TRBJ1-3; D is unresolved. The germline V gene has CDR1 GTSNPN and CDR2 SVGIG (reference sequence). The CDR3 is made up of 14 amino acids. V lost 3 bases and J 2 bases, leaving 11 bases between the germline ends. CDR3 in amino acids: CAWRGKQAGNTIYF. The CDR3 DNA follows: TGTGCCTGGAGGGGGAAGCAGGCTGGAAACACCATATATTTT. The variable domain in full, completed from reference TRBV30 and TRBJ1-3, reads SQTIHQWPATLVQPVGSPLSLECTVEGTSNPNLYWYRQAAGRGLQLLFYSVGIGQISSEVPQNLSASRPQDRQFILSSKKLLLSDSGFYLCAWRGKQAGNTIYFGEGSWLTVV.

The V call is TRBV7-2, the J call TRBJ1-4, with unresolved D. V was clipped by 1 base and J by 5 bases, with 5 bases between them. The CDR3 is 13 residues long. Germline V lookup: CDR1 SGHTA, CDR2 FQGNSA. Written as DNA, the CDR3 is TGTGCCAGCAGCTTAGAAATCAATGAAAAACTGTTTTTT. Translated: CASSLEINEKLFF.

J is TRBJ2-1 and V is TRBV2; possibly TRBD2 for D (6 bases). V lost 8 bases, J lost 9 bases, and 20 bases lay in between. Germline CDR1 SNHLY, CDR2 FYNNEI. The CDR3 runs 14 residues. The CDR3 loop is CASRGAGIVGEQFF. CDR3 in DNA: TGTGCCAGCCGCGGGGCGGGTATCGTGGGTGAGCAGTTCTTC. Based on the CDR3 plus reference TRBV2 and TRBJ2-1, the full variable domain is EPEVTQTPSHQVTQMGQEVILRCVPISNHLYFYWYRQILGQKVEFLVSFYNNEISEKSEIFDDQFSVERPDGSNFTLKIRSTKLEDSAMYFCASRGAGIVGEQFFGPGTRLTVL.

The V call is TRBV27, the J call TRBJ2-5, with 11 bases lining up with TRBD2. Germline CDR1 and CDR2: MNHEY and SMNVEV (reference sequence). The CDR3 has 15 amino acids. J gave up 3 bases and V 4 bases, and 4 bases lay outside the gene matches. The CDR3 is CASSSYSGREETQYF. CDR3 DNA sequence: TGTGCCAGCAGTTCGTATAGCGGGAGGGAAGAGACCCAGTACTTC.

This clone was counted between two and nine times. Other nucleotide sequences from this sample produce the same CDR3. The chain is built from TRBV6-1 and TRBJ2-6, with D perhaps matching TRBD1 or TRBD2 (6 bases each). This CDR3 has 16 residues. V lost 1 base and J lost 2, with 9 bases in between. The V gene's germline CDR1 is MNHNS and CDR2 SASEGT. The chain's CDR3 is CASSEEGGAGANVLTF. The CDR3 DNA sequence: TGTGCCAGCAGTGAAGAGGGGGGAGCTGGGGCCAACGTCCTGACTTTC.

This chain joins TRBV28 and TRBJ1-1; D not certain. Germline V gives CDR1 MDHEN, CDR2 SYDVKM. Trimming shortened V by 9 bases and J by 4 bases, and 12 bases separated the two germline ends. This CDR3 has 12 residues. The CDR3 here is CASIRVGTEAFF. The DNA for the CDR3 is TGTGCCAGTATTCGAGTAGGCACTGAAGCTTTCTTT.

This clone was recorded once. V and J are TRBV7-6 and TRBJ1-4; perhaps TRBD1 as D (5 bases). The V gene lost 2 bases and the J gene lost 0 bases, with 13 bases spanning the gap. This CDR3 region has 17 residues. The germline V gene encodes CDR1 SGHVS and CDR2 FNYEAQ. CDR3 sequence reads: CASSLSGRGSTNEKLFF. The CDR3 coding sequence is TGTGCCAGCAGCTTATCGGGGCGTGGGTCAACTAATGAAAAACTGTTTTTT.

The table lists this clone with a count of one. The chain carries TRBV29-1 and TRBJ2-1; no clear D gene. The CDR3 runs to 11 residues. Germline-derived CDR1 and CDR2 are SQVTM and ANQGSEA. V was trimmed by 2 bases and J by 5 bases, leaving 4 bases between them. The CDR3 DNA sequence: TGCAGCGTTGAACCGAACAATGAGCAGTTCTTC. Amino acids: CSVEPNNEQFF.

This clone was observed a handful of times. The chain links TRBV6-4 to TRBJ2-3, with D maybe TRBD2 (5 bases). The CDR3 loop spans 13 amino acids. Germline V gene data show CDR1 as MRHNA and CDR2 as SNTAGT. V lost 3 bases, J lost 4 bases, and 8 bases lay in between. The CDR3 sequence: CASSEGAADTQYF. The CDR3 DNA sequence: TGTGCCAGCAGTGAGGGAGCGGCAGATACGCAGTATTTT.

The count of this clone is one. The chain links TRBV5-8 to TRBJ1-1; perhaps TRBD1 as D (6 bases). Trimming stripped 4 bases from V and 1 base from J, with 14 bases between. The CDR3 is 15 amino acids. Germline CDR1 and CDR2: SGHTS and YDEGEE. For the CDR3, the DNA is TGTGCCAGCAGCGGGACAAAGCCCGCGAACACTGAAGCTTTCTTT. Protein product: CASSGTKPANTEAFF.

The chain couples TRBV5-1 to TRBJ1-5; 8 bases align to TRBD1. The CDR3 extends over 14 amino acids. The germline CDR1 and CDR2 sequences are SGHRS and YFSETQ. J gave up 5 bases and V 0 bases, and 1 base lay outside the gene matches. The CDR3 region is CASSLGQGHQPQHF. The CDR3 bases are TGCGCCAGCAGCTTGGGACAGGGGCATCAGCCCCAGCATTTT.

V gene TRBV30 combines with J gene TRBJ1-1, with unresolved D. CDR3 length: 13 amino acids. Between the trimmed V and J ends, which lost 5 bases and 0 bases, there was a span of 10 bases. Germline-derived CDR1 and CDR2 are GTSNPN and SVGIG (reference sequence). CDR3 DNA: TGTGCCTGGGGCAAGGGCCTGAACACTGAAGCTTTCTTT. Residues: CAWGKGLNTEAFF.

The rearrangement joins TRBV5-8 to TRBJ2-1; TRBD1 might be the D (7 bases). Germline V CDR1 and CDR2: SGHTS, YDEGEE. The V end lost 5 bases, the J end lost 4 bases, and 22 bases lay between the germline ends. This CDR3 is built from 17 residues. The CDR3 protein is CASRVGGRQGPYNEQFF. The CDR3 DNA reads as TGTGCCAGCAGAGTTGGGGGGCGACAGGGCCCTTACAATGAGCAGTTCTTC.

In its sample, this clone was seen once. The chain couples TRBV6-1 to TRBJ1-1, with D unresolved. This CDR3 region has 17 residues. Germline values: CDR1 MNHNS, CDR2 SASEGT. V was trimmed by 1 base and J by 1 base, leaving 16 bases between them. The DNA of the CDR3 is TGTGCCAGCAGTGAAGGCCTTTCTCTACGTGGGAACACTGAAGCTTTCTTT. Amino acid sequence: CASSEGLSLRGNTEAFF.

This chain connects TRBV30 to TRBJ2-7; no definite D call. Per the germline V gene, CDR1 is GTSNPN and CDR2 is SVGIG (reference sequence). Trimming shortened V by 1 base and J by 3 bases, and 16 bases separated the two germline ends. This CDR3 spans 15 amino acids. CDR3: CAWSDPTVGIYEQYF. CDR3 sequence (DNA): TGTGCCTGGAGTGACCCTACAGTGGGGATCTACGAGCAGTACTTC.

The J gene is TRBJ1-3, the V gene TRBV5-6; D unclear. CDR1 SGHDT and CDR2 YYEEEE come from the germline V gene. The V end lost 0 bases, the J end lost 4 bases, and 11 bases lay between the germline ends. This CDR3 has 15 residues. Here the CDR3 reads CASSLEQLAGNTIYF. The DNA of the CDR3 is TGTGCCAGCAGCTTGGAACAGTTAGCAGGAAACACCATATATTTT.

In DNA, the CDR3 is TGTGCCAGCGACGGACAGAGCTCCTACGAGCAGTACTTC. Its translation is CASDGQSSYEQYF. The chain recombines TRBV2 with TRBJ2-7; possible D gene TRBD1, 6 bases. The V end was cut by 8 bases, the J end by 0 bases, with 11 bases between. The V gene's germline CDR1 is SNHLY and CDR2 FYNNEI. The CDR3 extends over 13 amino acids.

The chain is built from TRBV27 and TRBJ2-7; 14 bases map to TRBD2. J lost 6 bases, V lost 10 bases, and 8 bases had no gene match. CDR3 size: 14 residues. The germline V gene has CDR1 MNHEY and CDR2 SMNVEV (reference sequence). The CDR3 DNA sequence: TGTGCCACCTCGACTAGCGGGAGGGCGGCCGAGCAGTACTTC. Its protein is CATSTSGRAAEQYF.

This clone was recorded once. The chain is built from TRBV2 and TRBJ2-1, with TRBD2 matching over 10 bases. Germline V gene sequence: CDR1 SNHLY, CDR2 FYNNEI. The J segment lost 9 bases and the V segment lost 2 bases, leaving 10 bases of the junction unmatched. The CDR3 runs 16 residues. The CDR3 DNA reads TGTGCCAGCAGTGAACGTTCTAGCGGGAGAGGTAGTGAGCAGTTCTTC. This encodes CASSERSSGRGSEQFF.

As for this clone: At one of its ends the junction is not consistent with the germline gene, which may arise from a read error. The V and J genes are TRBV7-2 and TRBJ1-4; D not resolved. Germline CDR1 reads SGHTA; CDR2 reads FQGNSA. The CDR3 spans 16 residues. This chain's CDR3 is CASSLAPPGSNEKLFF. For the CDR3, the DNA is TGTGCCAGCAGCTTAGCCCCGCCGGGGTCTAACGAAAAACTGTTTTTT.

With regard to this clone: Other DNA sequences of this sample code for an identical CDR3. The V and J genes are TRBV6-5 and TRBJ1-1; 7 bases are shared with TRBD1. The CDR3 runs to 12 residues. Unmatched junction bases numbered 4, after V lost 8 bases and J lost 4 bases. Germline V gene sequence: CDR1 MNHEY, CDR2 SVGAGI. The CDR3 region has the DNA TGTGCCAGCTCCTCAGGGGGCACTGAAGCTTTCTTT. It codes for CASSSGGTEAFF.

This sequence joins TRBV30 and TRBJ1-1; D is perhaps TRBD1 (5 bases). The V gene's germline CDR1 is GTSNPN and CDR2 SVGIG (reference sequence). Trimming shortened V by 4 bases and J by 2 bases, and 11 bases separated the two germline ends. The CDR3 contains 13 residues. The CDR3 sequence is CAWKRQGNTEAFF. CDR3 DNA sequence: TGTGCCTGGAAAAGGCAGGGCAACACTGAAGCTTTCTTT.